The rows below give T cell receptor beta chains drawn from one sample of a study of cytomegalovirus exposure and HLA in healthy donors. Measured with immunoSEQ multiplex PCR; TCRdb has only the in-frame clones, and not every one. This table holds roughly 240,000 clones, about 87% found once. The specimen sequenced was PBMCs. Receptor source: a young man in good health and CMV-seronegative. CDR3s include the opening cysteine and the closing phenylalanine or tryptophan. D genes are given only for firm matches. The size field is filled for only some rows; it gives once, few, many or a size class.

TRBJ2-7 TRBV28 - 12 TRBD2 TGTGCCAGCAGTTTCGGGGGGGGCGAGCAGTACTTC CASSFGGGEQYF
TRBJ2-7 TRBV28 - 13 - TGTGCCAGCAGCCTGACAAGTCACTACGAGCAGTACTTC CASSLTSHYEQYF
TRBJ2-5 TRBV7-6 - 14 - TGTGCCAGCAGCTTGGACGGACAGCGCTGGACCCAGTACTTC CASSLDGQRWTQYF
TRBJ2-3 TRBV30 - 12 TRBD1 TGTGCCTGGGACAGGGTTTGGGATACGCAGTATTTT CAWDRVWDTQYF
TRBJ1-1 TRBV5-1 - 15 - TGCGCCAGCAGCTTGGTTCCGGGGATGAACACTGAAGCTTTCTTT CASSLVPGMNTEAFF
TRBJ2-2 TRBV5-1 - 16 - TGCGCCAGCAGCTTGCTTCAGGGCTCAAGAACTGGGGAGCTGTTTTTT CASSLLQGSRTGELFF
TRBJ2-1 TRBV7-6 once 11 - TGTGCCAGCAGCGCTAGAGGTGAGCAGTTCTTC CASSARGEQFF
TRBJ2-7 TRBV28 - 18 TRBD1 TGTGCCAGCAGTTTCATAATCGCCGCGACAGGGTCGTCCTACGAGCAGTACTTC CASSFIIAATGSSYEQYF
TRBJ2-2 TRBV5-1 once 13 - TGCGCCAGCAGCCCACATCTCACCGGGGAGCTGTTTTTT CASSPHLTGELFF
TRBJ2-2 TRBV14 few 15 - TGTGCCAGCAGCCAAGTACGGGTTTCCACCGGGGAGCTGTTTTTT CASSQVRVSTGELFF
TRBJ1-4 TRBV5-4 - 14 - TGTGCCAGCAGCAAACGAGGGTTTGATGAAAAACTGTTTTTT CASSKRGFDEKLFF
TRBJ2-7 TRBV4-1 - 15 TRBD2 TGCGCCAGCAGCCAATATAGCGGGAGCTCCTACGAGCAGTACTTC CASSQYSGSSYEQYF
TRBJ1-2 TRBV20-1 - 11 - TGCAGTGCTAGCAGCGGATGGGGCTACACCTTC CSASSGWGYTF
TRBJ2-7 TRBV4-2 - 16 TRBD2 TGTGCCAGCAGACCCCTGGGAAGCGGGAGTCTCTACGAGCAGTACTTC CASRPLGSGSLYEQYF
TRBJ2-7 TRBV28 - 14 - TGTGCCAGCATGAGGGGTGTGGGGGGCTACGAGCAGTACTTC CASMRGVGGYEQYF
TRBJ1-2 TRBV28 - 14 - TGTGCCAGCAGTCAACAGGGCTTTAGCTATGGCTACACCTTC CASSQQGFSYGYTF
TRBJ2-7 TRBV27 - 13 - TGTGCCAGCAGTCCCCGACACTTTTACGAGCAGTACTTC CASSPRHFYEQYF
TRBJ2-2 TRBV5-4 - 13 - TGTGCCAGCAGCACGACTAGGCTGGGGGAGCTGTTTTTT CASSTTRLGELFF
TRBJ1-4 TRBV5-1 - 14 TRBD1 TGCGCCAGCAGCCCCGGGACAGGGGGAGAAAAACTGTTTTTT CASSPGTGGEKLFF
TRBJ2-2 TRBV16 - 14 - TGTGCCAGCAGCCAATCGACAGGCACCGGGGAGCTGTTTTTT CASSQSTGTGELFF
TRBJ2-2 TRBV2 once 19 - TGTGCCAGCAGTGAGGACACGGGACACTACGAAACGAACACCGGGGAGCTGTTTTTT CASSEDTGHYETNTGELFF
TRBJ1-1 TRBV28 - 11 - TGTGCCAGCAGACAGACGTACGGAGCTTTCTTT CASRQTYGAFF
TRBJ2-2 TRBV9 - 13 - TGTGCCAGCAGCATGGCAGTCAACGGGGAGCTGTTTTTT CASSMAVNGELFF
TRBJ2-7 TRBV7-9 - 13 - TGTGCCAGCAGCTTAGCAGACAAGTACGAGCAGTACTTC CASSLADKYEQYF
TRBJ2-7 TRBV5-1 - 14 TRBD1 TGCGCCAGCAGCAGCCGGGACAGGGACGACGAGCAGTACTTC CASSSRDRDDEQYF
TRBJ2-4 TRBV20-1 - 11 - TGCAGTGCCGGAGCGAAAAACATTCAGTACTTC CSAGAKNIQYF
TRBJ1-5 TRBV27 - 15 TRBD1 TGTGCCAGCAAACGCGAGGGACAGGGTAATCAGCCCCAGCATTTT CASKREGQGNQPQHF
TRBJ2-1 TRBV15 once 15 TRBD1 TGTGCCACCAGCAGCCCGGGACAGGGGTACAATGAGCAGTTCTTC CATSSPGQGYNEQFF
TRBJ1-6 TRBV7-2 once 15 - TGTGCCAGCAGCCAAGACAGCTCCTTGAATTCACCCCTCCACTTT CASSQDSSLNSPLHF
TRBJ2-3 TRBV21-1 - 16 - TGTGCCAGCAGCAAAGGAAAGGGACTACTCACAGATACGCAGTATTTT CASSKGKGLLTDTQYF
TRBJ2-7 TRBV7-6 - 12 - TGTGCCAGCAGCTTAGTGGGAGACGAGCAGTACTTC CASSLVGDEQYF
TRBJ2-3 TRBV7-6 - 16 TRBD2 TGTGCCAGCAGCTTAAAGGCGGGGGGGCGCACAGATACGCAGTATTTT CASSLKAGGRTDTQYF
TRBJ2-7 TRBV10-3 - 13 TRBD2 TGTGCCATCACAGCTAGCGGGGGAGAAGAGCAGTACTTC CAITASGGEEQYF
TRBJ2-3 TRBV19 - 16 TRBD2 TGTGCCAGTAGTAACGAGGCGGGAGAGTCGGGCGATACGCAGTATTTT CASSNEAGESGDTQYF
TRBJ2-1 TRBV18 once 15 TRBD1 TGTGCCAGCTCACCGCAAGGACAGGGGGTCGGTGAGCAGTTCTTC CASSPQGQGVGEQFF
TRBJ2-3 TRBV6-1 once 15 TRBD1 TGTGCCAGCAGTGAATCCGGACAGGGGCCAGATACGCAGTATTTT CASSESGQGPDTQYF
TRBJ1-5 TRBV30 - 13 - TGTGCCTGGAGTGTCAGTTCGGGTCAGCCCCAGCATTTT CAWSVSSGQPQHF
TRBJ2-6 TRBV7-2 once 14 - TGTGCCAGCAGCCTAAACTCTGGGGCCAACGTCCTGACTTTC CASSLNSGANVLTF
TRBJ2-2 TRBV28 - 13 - TGTGCCAGCAGTTCAGGTTCTGCCGGGGAGCTGTTTTTT CASSSGSAGELFF
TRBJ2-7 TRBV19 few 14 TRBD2 TGTGCCAGTAGTGCGGGAGTGGGGTTCTACGAGCAGTACTTC CASSAGVGFYEQYF
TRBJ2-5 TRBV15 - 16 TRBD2 TGTGCCACCAGCAGAGGACTAGCGGAGCCGCAAGAGACCCAGTACTTC CATSRGLAEPQETQYF
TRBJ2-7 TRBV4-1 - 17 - TGCGCCAGCAGCCAAGATTTCAGCCCTAGCAGAATCTACGAGCAGTACTTC CASSQDFSPSRIYEQYF